The 7 T cell receptor beta chains listed next were all sequenced from one sample in a study of glioma-infiltrating T cells after dendritic cell vaccination. Clones were read by immunoSEQ multiplex PCR, and TCRdb kept only the in-frame ones, dropping some. The sample records tens of thousands of clones, 90% to 95% being singletons. This specimen was blood, taken before dendritic cell vaccination. The receptors here all came from a human donor with glioblastoma.

The chain has TRBV6-1 and TRBJ2-3; 7 nucleotides line up with TRBD1. V dropped 6 bases and J dropped 1; count of bases not matched to a gene: 7. Germline CDR1 reads MNHNS; CDR2 reads SASEGT. CDR3 size: 15 residues. This CDR3 is CASSMMTGRTDTQYF. Written as DNA, the CDR3 is TGTGCCAGCAGCATGATGACAGGGCGCACAGATACGCAGTATTTT.

In this sample, this clone turned up once. The gene calls are TRBV11-2 and TRBJ2-5, with D perhaps matching TRBD2 (7 bases). The CDR3 has 16 amino acids. The V end was cut by 6 bases, the J end by 4 bases, with 21 bases between. Germline CDR1 and CDR2: SGHAT and FQNNGV. CDR3 sequence reads: CASRATGGSRSETQYF. The CDR3 DNA sequence: TGTGCCAGCAGGGCGACGGGGGGCTCCAGATCAGAGACCCAGTACTTC.

The chain combines TRBV6-5 with TRBJ2-7, with D possibly TRBD2 on 5 matching bases. The CDR3 length is 14 residues. Germline V CDR1 and CDR2: MNHEY, SVGAGI. Trimming removed 0 bases from V and 5 bases from J, with 11 bases in between. CDR3 bases: TGTGCCAGCAGTTACTCATCCGGGATGGACGAGCAGTACTTC. Its protein is CASSYSSGMDEQYF.

The chain joins TRBV5-8 to TRBJ1-4, with D perhaps matching TRBD1 (6 bases). There are 14 residues in the CDR3. Trimming stripped 6 bases from V and 7 bases from J, with 16 bases between. From germline, CDR1 is SGHTS and CDR2 YDEGEE. CDR3 DNA: TGTGCCAGCACCCCGGGACAATATGTTGAAAAACTGTTTTTT. It encodes CASTPGQYVEKLFF.

The CDR3: CASSIVAGGHEQYF. The DNA of the CDR3 is TGTGCCAGTAGTATAGTGGCGGGGGGGCACGAGCAGTACTTC. The chain links TRBV19 to TRBJ2-7, with 9 bases matching TRBD2. CDR3 length: 14 residues. CDR1 and CDR2 from the germline V gene are LNHDA and SQIVND (reference sequence). V was pared by 1 base and J by 5 bases, with 3 bases of the junction left unmatched. Full variable domain (rest looked up from reference TRBV19 and TRBJ2-7): DGGITQSPKYLFRKEGQNVTLSCEQNLNHDAMYWYRQDPGQGLRLIYYSQIVNDFQKGDIAEGYSVSREKKESFPLTVTSAQKNPTAFYLCASSIVAGGHEQYFGPGTRLTVT.

This sequence joins TRBV6-1 and TRBJ1-2; no definite D call. This CDR3 region has 16 residues. With 3 bases removed from V and 5 bases from J, the gap between germline ends came to 19 bases. Germline V CDR1 and CDR2: MNHNS, SASEGT. CDR3 coding DNA: TGTGCCAGCAGTGAGGCGGGTGGAAACTCGGCTTATGGCTACACCTTC. Protein sequence: CASSEAGGNSAYGYTF.

This chain joins TRBV5-1 and TRBJ2-6; TRBD1 might be the D (5 bases). The CDR3 has 19 residues. The germline V gene encodes CDR1 SGHRS and CDR2 YFSETQ. Trimming pared 0 bases from V and 0 bases from J, leaving 16 bases between. The chain's CDR3 is CASSLEGTGTYSGANVLTF. Written as DNA, the CDR3 is TGCGCCAGCAGCTTGGAGGGAACAGGCACCTACTCTGGGGCCAACGTCCTGACTTTC. The variable domain in full, with the rest retrieved from reference TRBV5-1 and TRBJ2-6, is KAGVTQTPRYLIKTRGQQVTLSCSPISGHRSVSWYQQTPGQGLQFLFEYFSETQRNKGNFPGRFSGRQFSNSRSEMNVSTLELGDSALYLCASSLEGTGTYSGANVLTFGAGSRLTVL.